This TCR beta chain was sequenced during a study of cytomegalovirus exposure and HLA in healthy donors. Primers included in the PCR were 60 Vbeta and 13 Jbeta primers. As processed by the authors: Later work found approximately 80 million unique TCR beta chains, with about 10 million shared. TCRdb's table, derived via immunoSEQ multiplex PCR, lists solely in-frame clones and lacks some. Clone size and V and J calls were adopted from that table, with D and trimming inferred from the DNA. Of more than 150,000 clones listed, approximately 84% are singletons. Germline loops: CDR1 SGHRS, CDR2 YFSETQ. This CDR3 spans 18 amino acids. The V gene lost 0 bases and the J gene lost 2 bases, with 18 bases spanning the gap. About this clone itself: The antigen is unknown.

Whole-study results and caveats: Approximately 160 TCR beta chains were listed as cytomegalovirus-associated.

This sequence joins TRBV5-1 and TRBJ2-4; possible D gene TRBD2, 6 bases. The source material was PBMCs. This receptor was identified in a girl in the first two years of life in good health and CMV-seronegative. CDR3 nucleotides: TGCGCCAGCAGCTTGGAGCTGGAGCGGGTCGGTACCAAAAACATTCAGTACTTC. Its protein is CASSLELERVGTKNIQYF. Based on the CDR3 plus reference TRBV5-1 and TRBJ2-4, the full variable domain is KAGVTQTPRYLIKTRGQQVTLSCSPISGHRSVSWYQQTPGQGLQFLFEYFSETQRNKGNFPGRFSGRQFSNSRSEMNVSTLELGDSALYLCASSLELERVGTKNIQYFGAGTRLSVL.